This passage covers 19 T cell receptor beta chains from one sample sequenced in a study of T cell changes during pregnancy in multiple sclerosis. Generated by immunoSEQ multiplex PCR, the TCRdb table keeps only in-frame clones and is missing some. The repertoire holds about 48,000 clones, with 85% to 95% as singletons. The sample was CD4+ T cells from peripheral blood mononuclear cells, taken in the second trimester of pregnancy. The receptors shown here come from a female donor in good health, enrolled as a control in a pregnancy study.

This clone was recorded a few times. This specimen includes other DNA sequences encoding the same CDR3. The gene calls are TRBV7-3 and TRBJ2-5; perhaps TRBD1 as D (6 bases). The CDR3 has 14 residues. In germline, CDR1 is SGHTA, CDR2 FQGTGA. The V end was cut by 5 bases, the J end by 1 base, with 11 bases between. CDR3 sequence (DNA): TGTGCCAGCAGCCCGACAGGACTCCAAGAGACCCAGTACTTC. Its protein product is CASSPTGLQETQYF.

The rearrangement joins TRBV5-1 to TRBJ1-4, with a weak D call TRBD1 (5 bases). V lost 4 bases and J lost 7, with 11 bases in between. The CDR3 is made up of 13 amino acids. The germline gives CDR1 SGHRS, CDR2 YFSETQ. In DNA form, the CDR3 reads TGCGCCAGCAGCGGGGGAGGGAGTGAAAAACTGTTTTTT. It translates to CASSGGGSEKLFF.

This sequence joins TRBV28 and TRBJ2-4; TRBD2 agrees at 8 bases. The CDR3 has 14 amino acids. V was pared by 10 bases and J by 5 bases, with 10 bases of the junction left unmatched. Per the germline V gene, CDR1 is MDHEN and CDR2 is SYDVKM. The CDR3 sequence: CATAPSGLQNIQYF. The CDR3 DNA reads as TGTGCCACCGCACCTAGCGGGCTCCAAAACATTCAGTACTTC.

The chain uses TRBV7-8 and TRBJ1-2, with TRBD1 matching over 9 bases. Trimming removed 4 bases from V and 8 bases from J; junction bases left unmatched: 8. This CDR3 comprises 14 residues. The germline CDR1 and CDR2 sequences are SGHVS and FQNEAQ. The chain's CDR3 is CASSSAGTGSGYTF. As DNA, the CDR3 is TGTGCCAGCAGCTCGGCCGGGACAGGGAGCGGCTACACCTTC.

The chain carries TRBV19 and TRBJ1-2, with 8 bases fitting TRBD1. The CDR3 is 13 residues long. CDR1 and CDR2 from the germline V gene are LNHDA and SQIVND (reference sequence). Trimming at V came to 7 bases and at J to 8 bases, leaving 9 bases not matched to a gene. CDR3: CASNPQGAKGYTF. The CDR3 DNA reads TGTGCCAGTAATCCCCAGGGGGCTAAAGGCTACACCTTC.

V gene TRBV7-6 combines with J gene TRBJ1-1, with 7 bases identical to TRBD1. Germline CDR1 SGHVS, CDR2 FNYEAQ. The CDR3 is 14 amino acids. V dropped 5 bases and J dropped 1; count of bases not matched to a gene: 4. The CDR3 DNA follows: TGTGCCAGCAGCGCAGGGGGGCGGAACACTGAAGCTTTCTTT. Its protein is CASSAGGRNTEAFF.

This sequence joins TRBV29-1 and TRBJ1-2; TRBD1 is a possible D gene (5 bases). The germline V gene has CDR1 SQVTM and CDR2 ANQGSEA. Trimming cost V 4 bases and J 2 bases, with 11 bases left between them. This CDR3 region has 13 residues. The CDR3 DNA is TGCAGCGTTGGGGGAGGGACCAACTATGGCTACACCTTC. Its protein product is CSVGGGTNYGYTF.

The chain has TRBV11-2 and TRBJ1-5; 7 nucleotides agree with TRBD1. The CDR3 runs 13 residues. Per germline, CDR1 SGHAT and CDR2 FQNNGV. V was pared by 5 bases and J by 3 bases, with 1 base of the junction left unmatched. CDR3 loop: CASSGTDNQPQHF. CDR3 nucleotides: TGTGCCAGCAGCGGGACAGACAATCAGCCCCAGCATTTT.

The chain uses TRBV5-8 and TRBJ1-5; no definite D call. The germline V gene encodes CDR1 SGHTS and CDR2 YDEGEE. This CDR3 comprises 14 residues. The V and J ends lost 0 bases and 4 bases respectively, with 8 bases between them. The CDR3 DNA sequence: TGTGCCAGCAGCTTGGGGCCAGAAAATCAGCCCCAGCATTTT. Translating it yields CASSLGPENQPQHF.

CDR3 coding DNA: TGTGCCAGCACCGGTGGCTCCTACAATGAGCAGTTCTTC. Amino acid sequence: CASTGGSYNEQFF. The chain carries TRBV7-2 and TRBJ2-1, with D hard to call. Between the trimmed V and J ends, which lost 7 bases and 0 bases, there was a span of 7 bases. In germline, CDR1 is SGHTA, CDR2 FQGNSA. The CDR3 consists of 13 residues.

J is TRBJ1-5 and V is TRBV6-1; D call uncertain. The CDR3 loop spans 15 amino acids. V shed 8 bases and J shed 2 bases, with 16 bases lying between them. Germline values: CDR1 MNHNS, CDR2 SASEGT. The CDR3 DNA follows: TGTGCCAGCCTTATAACGACACTCCGCAATCAGCCCCAGCATTTT. This translates into CASLITTLRNQPQHF.

The CDR3: CSAGTNNEQFF. The CDR3 region has the DNA TGCAGTGCTGGGACTAACAATGAGCAGTTCTTC. The chain joins TRBV20-1 to TRBJ2-1; 7 bases align to TRBD2. V dropped 5 bases and J dropped 5; count of bases not matched to a gene: 0. Germline assignment: CDR1 DFQATT and CDR2 SNEGSKA (reference sequence). CDR3 length: 11 residues.

The CDR3 DNA reads TGTGCCAGCAGTGGAGGCGGATTTAATTCACCCCTCCACTTT. This sequence encodes CASSGGGFNSPLHF. The J gene is TRBJ1-6, the V gene TRBV6-1; D not certain. The V and J ends lost 4 bases and 6 bases respectively, with 10 bases between them. Germline CDR1 is MNHNS and CDR2 is SASEGT. This CDR3 spans 14 amino acids.

This CDR3 is CASSPKQGGGTEAFF. The CDR3 DNA sequence: TGTGCCAGCAGCCCGAAACAGGGGGGCGGCACTGAAGCTTTCTTT. This chain uses TRBV7-2 with TRBJ1-1; 8 nucleotides line up with TRBD1. The CDR3 is 15 residues long. V shed 5 bases and J 4 bases; nucleotides not matched to a gene: 9. Germline V gene sequence: CDR1 SGHTA, CDR2 FQGNSA.

This clone has only one observation. The chain joins TRBV11-2 to TRBJ1-1, with D possibly matching TRBD1 (5 bases). The germline V gene has CDR1 SGHAT and CDR2 FQNNGV. The CDR3 contains 15 residues. Between the trimmed V and J ends, which lost 5 bases and 2 bases, there was a span of 15 bases. In DNA form, the CDR3 reads TGTGCCAGCAGCCCACCAGGGATAGCTAACACTGAAGCTTTCTTT. This gives the protein CASSPPGIANTEAFF.

This sequence joins TRBV2 and TRBJ1-1; 9 nucleotides line up with TRBD1. There are 13 residues in the CDR3. V trimming: 6 bases; J trimming: 4 bases; junction bases outside the gene matches: 3. Germline-derived CDR1 and CDR2 are SNHLY and FYNNEI. The CDR3 sequence: CASSVTGGTEAFF. DNA for the CDR3: TGTGCCAGCAGCGTGACAGGGGGCACTGAAGCTTTCTTT.

This clone occurred a few times. V usage is TRBV6-5 and J usage is TRBJ1-4; D is undetermined. The V and J ends lost 5 bases and 2 bases respectively, with 12 bases between them. The CDR3 spans 15 residues. Germline CDR1 MNHEY, CDR2 SVGAGI. CDR3 loop: CASSPAPETNEKLFF. CDR3 coding DNA: TGTGCCAGCAGTCCCGCCCCGGAGACTAATGAAAAACTGTTTTTT.

The chain joins TRBV9 to TRBJ2-7, with 9 bases fitting TRBD1. Per germline, CDR1 SGDLS and CDR2 YYNGEE. This CDR3 spans 15 amino acids. After removal of 0 bases from V and 1 base from J, the junction contained 2 bases not matched to a gene. The DNA for the CDR3 is TGTGCCAGCAGCGTAGGACAGGGGGTTTCCTACGAGCAGTACTTC. Translating it yields CASSVGQGVSYEQYF.

The chain has TRBV27 and TRBJ2-3, with 11 nucleotides matching TRBD2. The junction had 17 bases not matched to a gene; V was cut back by 0 bases and J by 0 bases. The CDR3 is 22 amino acids. Germline V gives CDR1 MNHEY, CDR2 SMNVEV (reference sequence). DNA of the CDR3: TGTGCCAGCAGTTTATCCTTTCGAGGTAGCGGGAGGGTCCCTTCTAGCACAGATACGCAGTATTTT. Protein product: CASSLSFRGSGRVPSSTDTQYF.